This TCR beta chain came from a study of cytomegalovirus exposure and HLA in healthy donors. Assay used: immunoSEQ multiplex PCR; TCRdb lists only in-frame clones, some missing. The table lists some 120,000 clones, roughly 90% of them singletons. This clone was seen only once. The CDR3 is 15 residues long. CDR1 is MDHEN and CDR2 is SYDVKM in the germline V gene. The V gene end was trimmed by 4 bases and the J gene end by 2 bases; junction bases not matched to a gene: 6. The genes are TRBV28 and TRBJ1-2; 8 nucleotides match TRBD1. The TCR originated in a young woman in good health and CMV-seronegative. The sequencing input was PBMCs. The CDR3 sequence is CASSSWAGGNYGYTF. The DNA for the CDR3 is TGTGCCAGCAGTTCTTGGGCAGGGGGCAACTATGGCTACACCTTC.